This TCR beta chain was retrieved from a study of identical twins. Healthy Caucasian donors formed the entire cohort. As concerns this clonotype: Its specificity is unknown.

Whole-study findings and limits: Cord blood beta clonotypes that were abundant carried fewer insertions, and memory repertoires showed no such trend. Out-of-frame alpha sequences shared by twins showed excess low generation probability.

Unique molecular identifiers were in the cDNA, with template-switch universal primer binding. Each CDR3 protein is one row after TCRdb ran MiXCR on the 5' RACE reads. The table includes 400,000 to 550,000 distinct CDR3 sequences, roughly an eighth detected once. The sample was also reused in another study, on yellow fever vaccine responses in identical twins.

The sequence derives from a woman between 18 and 29 years old in good health. The sample consisted of CD4+ T cells sorted from blood.

The CDR3 DNA is TGTGCCAGCAGCCCCTGGGAATCCCTGCACGAGCAGTACTTC. Protein sequence: CASSPWESLHEQYF. This sequence joins TRBV3-1 and TRBJ2-7; no reliable D call. Germline V gene sequence: CDR1 LGHDT, CDR2 YNNKEL (reference sequence). CDR3 length: 14 residues. Trimming removed 4 bases from V and 5 bases from J, with 15 bases in between.